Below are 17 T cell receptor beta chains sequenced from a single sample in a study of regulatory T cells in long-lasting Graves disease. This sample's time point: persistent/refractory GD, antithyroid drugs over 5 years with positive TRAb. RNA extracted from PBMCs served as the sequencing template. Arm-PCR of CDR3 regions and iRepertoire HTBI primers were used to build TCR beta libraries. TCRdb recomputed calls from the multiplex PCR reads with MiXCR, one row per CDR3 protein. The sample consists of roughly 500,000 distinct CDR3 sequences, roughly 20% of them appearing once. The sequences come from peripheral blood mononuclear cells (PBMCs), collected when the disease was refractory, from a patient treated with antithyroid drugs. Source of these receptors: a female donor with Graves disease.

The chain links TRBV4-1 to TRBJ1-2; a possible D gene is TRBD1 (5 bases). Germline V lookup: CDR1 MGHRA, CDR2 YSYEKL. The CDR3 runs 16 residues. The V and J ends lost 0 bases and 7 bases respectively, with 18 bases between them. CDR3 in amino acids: CASSQDVPRQGSGYTF. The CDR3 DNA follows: TGCGCCAGCAGCCAAGATGTCCCTCGGCAGGGCTCTGGCTACACCTTC.

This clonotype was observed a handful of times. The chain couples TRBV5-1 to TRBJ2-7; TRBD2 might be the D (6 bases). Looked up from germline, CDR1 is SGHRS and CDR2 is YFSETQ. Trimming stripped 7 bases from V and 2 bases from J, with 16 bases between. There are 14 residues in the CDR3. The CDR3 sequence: CASELGSGPYEQYF. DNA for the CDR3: TGCGCCAGCGAGTTGGGTAGCGGTCCCTACGAGCAGTACTTC.

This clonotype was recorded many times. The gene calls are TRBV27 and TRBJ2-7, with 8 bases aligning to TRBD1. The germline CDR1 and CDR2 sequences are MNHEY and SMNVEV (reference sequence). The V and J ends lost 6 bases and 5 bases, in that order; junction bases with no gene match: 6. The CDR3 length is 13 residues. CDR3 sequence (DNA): TGTGCCAGCAGCCTGGACAGGGACAACGAGCAGTACTTC. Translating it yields CASSLDRDNEQYF.

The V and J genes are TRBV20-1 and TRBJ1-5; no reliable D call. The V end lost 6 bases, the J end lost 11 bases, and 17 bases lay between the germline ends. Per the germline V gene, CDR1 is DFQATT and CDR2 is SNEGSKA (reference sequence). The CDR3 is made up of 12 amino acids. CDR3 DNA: TGCAGTGCCAAAACAAACAAGGTTACCCAGCATTTT. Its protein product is CSAKTNKVTQHF.

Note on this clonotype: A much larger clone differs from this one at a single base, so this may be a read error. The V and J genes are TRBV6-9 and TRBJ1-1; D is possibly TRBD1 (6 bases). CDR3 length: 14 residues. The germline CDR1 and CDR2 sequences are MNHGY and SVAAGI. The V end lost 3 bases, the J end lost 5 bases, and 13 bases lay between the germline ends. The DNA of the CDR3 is TGTGCCAGCAGTTACCAAGGAGGGACAACTGAAGCTTTCTTT. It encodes CASSYQGGTTEAFF.

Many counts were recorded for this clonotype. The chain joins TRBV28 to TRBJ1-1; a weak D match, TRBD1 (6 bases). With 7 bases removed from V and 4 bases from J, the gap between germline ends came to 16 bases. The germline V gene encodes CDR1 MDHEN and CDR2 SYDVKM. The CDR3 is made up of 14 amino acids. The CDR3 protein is CASIRQGTGTEAFF. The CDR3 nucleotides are TGTGCCAGCATCAGGCAGGGGACTGGCACTGAAGCTTTCTTT.

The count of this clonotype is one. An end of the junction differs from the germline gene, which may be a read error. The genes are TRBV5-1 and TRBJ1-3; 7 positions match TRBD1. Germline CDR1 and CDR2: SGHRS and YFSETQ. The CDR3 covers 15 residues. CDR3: CASKPGQSSGNTVYF. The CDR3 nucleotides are TGCGCCAGCAAACCGGGACAGAGCTCTGGAAACACCGTATATTTT.

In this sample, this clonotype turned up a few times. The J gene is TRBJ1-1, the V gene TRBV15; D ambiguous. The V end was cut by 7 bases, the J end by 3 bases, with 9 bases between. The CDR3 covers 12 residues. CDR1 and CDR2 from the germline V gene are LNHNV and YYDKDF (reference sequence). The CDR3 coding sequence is TGTGCCACCAAGAATTGGGACACTGAAGCTTTCTTT. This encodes CATKNWDTEAFF.

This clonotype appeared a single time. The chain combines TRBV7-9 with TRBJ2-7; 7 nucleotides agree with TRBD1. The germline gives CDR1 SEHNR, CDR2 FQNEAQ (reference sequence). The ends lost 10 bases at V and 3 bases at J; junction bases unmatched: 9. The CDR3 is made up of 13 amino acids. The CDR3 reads CATLGQESYEQYF. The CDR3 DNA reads TGTGCCACCCTCGGACAGGAAAGCTACGAGCAGTACTTC.

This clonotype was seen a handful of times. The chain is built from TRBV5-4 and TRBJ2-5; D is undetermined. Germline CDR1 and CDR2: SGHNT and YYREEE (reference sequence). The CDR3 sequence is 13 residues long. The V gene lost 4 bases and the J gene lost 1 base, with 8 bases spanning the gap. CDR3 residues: CASSPFGQETQYF. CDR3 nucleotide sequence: TGTGCCAGCAGCCCCTTTGGCCAAGAGACCCAGTACTTC.

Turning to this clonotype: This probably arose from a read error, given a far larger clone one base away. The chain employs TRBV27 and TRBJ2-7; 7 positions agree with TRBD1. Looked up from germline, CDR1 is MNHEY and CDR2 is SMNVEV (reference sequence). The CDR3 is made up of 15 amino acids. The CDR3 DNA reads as TGTGCCAGCAGCTCGCTGGGACAGAGCTCCTACGAGCGGTACTTC. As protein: CASSSLGQSSYERYF.

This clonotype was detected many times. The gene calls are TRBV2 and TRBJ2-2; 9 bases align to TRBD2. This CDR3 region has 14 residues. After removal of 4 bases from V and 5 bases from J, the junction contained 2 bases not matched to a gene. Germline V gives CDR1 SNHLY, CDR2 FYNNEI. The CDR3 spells CASSGLAGTGELFF. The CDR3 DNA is TGTGCCAGCAGTGGGCTAGCGGGGACCGGGGAGCTGTTTTTT.

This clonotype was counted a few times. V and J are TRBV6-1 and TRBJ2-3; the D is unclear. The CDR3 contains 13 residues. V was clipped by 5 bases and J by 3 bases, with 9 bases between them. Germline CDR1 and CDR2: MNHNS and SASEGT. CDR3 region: CASSPAWTDTQYF. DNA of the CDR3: TGTGCCAGCAGTCCTGCATGGACAGATACGCAGTATTTT.

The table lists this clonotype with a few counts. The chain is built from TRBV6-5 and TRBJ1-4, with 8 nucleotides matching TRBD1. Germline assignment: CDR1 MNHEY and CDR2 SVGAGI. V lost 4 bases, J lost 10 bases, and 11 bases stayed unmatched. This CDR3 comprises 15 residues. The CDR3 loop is CASSSIRQGKGKLFF. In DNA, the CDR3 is TGTGCCAGCAGTTCCATCCGACAGGGGAAAGGAAAACTGTTTTTT.

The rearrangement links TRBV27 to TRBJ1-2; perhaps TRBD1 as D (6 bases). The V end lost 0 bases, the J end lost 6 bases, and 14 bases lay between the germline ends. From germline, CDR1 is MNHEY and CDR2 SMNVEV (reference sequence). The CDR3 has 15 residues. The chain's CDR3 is CASSLSHRALHGYTF. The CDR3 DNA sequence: TGTGCCAGCAGTTTATCCCACAGGGCCCTCCATGGCTACACCTTC.

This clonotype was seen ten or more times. CDR3 nucleotide sequence: TGCAGTGCTAGAGTTATGGGACAGGGTCCCCTGGGCTACACCTTC. Its translation: CSARVMGQGPLGYTF. V gene TRBV20-1 combines with J gene TRBJ1-2; 9 bases map to TRBD1. Germline V gives CDR1 DFQATT, CDR2 SNEGSKA (reference sequence). This CDR3 is built from 15 residues. V gave up 1 base and J gave up 8 bases; unmatched junction bases: 11.

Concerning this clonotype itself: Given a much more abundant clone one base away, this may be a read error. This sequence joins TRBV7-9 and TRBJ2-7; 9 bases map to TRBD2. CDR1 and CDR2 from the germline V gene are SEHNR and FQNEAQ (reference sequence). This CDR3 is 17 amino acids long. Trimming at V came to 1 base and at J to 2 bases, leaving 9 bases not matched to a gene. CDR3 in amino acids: CASSLGPGAGGTYEQYF. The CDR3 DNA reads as TGTGCCAGCAGCTTAGGTCCGGGGGCGGGGGGGACCTACGAGCAGTACTTC.